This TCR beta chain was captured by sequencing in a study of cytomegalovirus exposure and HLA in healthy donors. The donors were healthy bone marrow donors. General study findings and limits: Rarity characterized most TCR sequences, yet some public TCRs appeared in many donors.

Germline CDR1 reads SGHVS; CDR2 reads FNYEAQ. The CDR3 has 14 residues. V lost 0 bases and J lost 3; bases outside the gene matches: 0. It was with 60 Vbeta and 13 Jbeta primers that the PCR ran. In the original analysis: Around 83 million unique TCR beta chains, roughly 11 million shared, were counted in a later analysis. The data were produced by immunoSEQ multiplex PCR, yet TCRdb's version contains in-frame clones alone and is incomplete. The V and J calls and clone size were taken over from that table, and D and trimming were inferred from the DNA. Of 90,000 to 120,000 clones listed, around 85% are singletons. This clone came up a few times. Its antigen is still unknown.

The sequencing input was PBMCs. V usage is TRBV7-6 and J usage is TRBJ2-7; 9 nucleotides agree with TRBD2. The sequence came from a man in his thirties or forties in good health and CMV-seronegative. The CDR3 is CASSLASGSYEQYF. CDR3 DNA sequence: TGTGCCAGCAGCTTAGCTAGCGGGAGCTACGAGCAGTACTTC. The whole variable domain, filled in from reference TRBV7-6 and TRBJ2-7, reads GAGVSQSPRYKVTKRGQDVALRCDPISGHVSLYWYRQALGQGPEFLTYFNYEAQQDKSGLPNDRFSAERPEGSISTLTIQRTEQRDSAMYRCASSLASGSYEQYFGPGTRLTVT.